This TCR beta chain appears in the sequencing data of a study of identical twins. Whole-study results and caveats: Conclusions rested on cross-sectional statistics rather than following the same donors. With monozygotic twins, out-of-frame TCR alpha sharing exceeded what models estimated.

The CDR3 covers 13 residues. V was shortened by 5 bases and J by 3 bases, with 11 bases between the two germline ends. Concerning this clonotype: Its antigen is not known.

MiXCR, applied by TCRdb to the 5' RACE reads, yields one record per CDR3 protein. The sample shows under 1 million distinct CDR3 sequences, 10% to 15% of them seen only once. Healthy Caucasians made up all donors. The sample was also reused in another study, on yellow fever vaccine responses in identical twins.

The sequence was collected from a woman under 30 in good health. Material: PBMCs. The V and J genes are TRBV12-3 or TRBV12-4 and TRBJ2-7; TRBD1 is a possible D gene (6 bases). This CDR3 is CASSRSTGYEQYF. As DNA, the CDR3 is TGTGCCAGCAGTCGCTCGACAGGCTACGAGCAGTACTTC.